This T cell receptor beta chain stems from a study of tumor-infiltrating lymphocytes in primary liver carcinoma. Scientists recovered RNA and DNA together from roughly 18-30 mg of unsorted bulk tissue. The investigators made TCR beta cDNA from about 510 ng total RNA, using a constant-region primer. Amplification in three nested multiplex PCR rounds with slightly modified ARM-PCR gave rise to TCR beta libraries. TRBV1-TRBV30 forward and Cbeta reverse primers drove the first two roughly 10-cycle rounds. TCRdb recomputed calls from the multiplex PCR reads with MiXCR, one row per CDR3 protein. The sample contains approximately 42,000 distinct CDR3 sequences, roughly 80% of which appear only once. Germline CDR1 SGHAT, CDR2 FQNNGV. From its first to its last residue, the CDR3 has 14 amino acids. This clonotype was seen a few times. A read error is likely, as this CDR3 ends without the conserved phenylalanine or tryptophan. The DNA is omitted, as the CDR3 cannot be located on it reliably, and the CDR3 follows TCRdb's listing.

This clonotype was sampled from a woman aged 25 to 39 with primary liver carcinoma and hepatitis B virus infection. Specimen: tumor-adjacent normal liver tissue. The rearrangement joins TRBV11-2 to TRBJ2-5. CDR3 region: CASTGLGIGGTQYL.